The entry that follows covers one T cell receptor beta chain sequence. Its antigen remains unidentified. This sample is drawn from a study of cytomegalovirus exposure and HLA in healthy donors. Whole-study findings and limits: Available immune exposure information was restricted to CMV serostatus only. Later findings reportedly placed an Asian-associated ancestry cluster below the roughly 660-donor mean for N-insertions.

A multiplex PCR was run with 60 Vbeta primers and 13 Jbeta primers. The data were produced by immunoSEQ multiplex PCR, yet TCRdb's version contains in-frame clones alone and is incomplete. The sample lists about 140,000 clones; roughly 80% were seen once. The CDR3 loop spans 14 amino acids. V shed 7 bases, J shed 1 base, and the junction held 5 bases outside the gene matches. Germline V gene lookup returns CDR1 SGHDN and CDR2 FVKESK. The sequenced sample was PBMCs. This clonotype originated in a woman in her forties or fifties in good health and CMV-seropositive. The chain recombines TRBV14 with TRBJ2-3; 7 positions match TRBD2. CDR3 DNA: TGTGCCAGCAAGGGAGGGGTCGGCACAGATACGCAGTATTTT. This sequence encodes CASKGGVGTDTQYF.